This T cell receptor beta chain was retrieved from a study of blood T cell repertoires in COVID-19. Study as a whole: In each case, the material was cDNA or gDNA derived from T cells, B-cell-depleted T cells, or PBMCs.

Original handling: From reference gene primer amplification, estimates of nucleated cell counts were derived. Data came from immunoSEQ multiplex PCR; TCRdb stores just in-frame clones and leaves some out. V, J and clone size were drawn from that table, and D and trimming were deduced from the DNA. Among fewer than 300,000 clones listed, around 82% were seen once. Germline values: CDR1 SGHNT, CDR2 YYREEE (reference sequence). The CDR3 has 13 amino acids. The junction had 4 bases not matched to a gene; V was cut back by 6 bases and J by 4 bases. The sequenced sample was peripheral blood. The rearrangement uses TRBV5-4 and TRBJ1-3, with 7 bases identical to TRBD1. This receptor was taken from a woman aged 18-29 years with acute or convalescent COVID-19. CDR3 bases: TGTGCCAGCAACTTACAGGGGGGAAACACCATATATTTT. Amino acids: CASNLQGGNTIYF. Full variable domain (rest looked up from reference TRBV5-4 and TRBJ1-3): ETGVTQSPTHLIKTRGQQVTLRCSSQSGHNTVSWYQQALGQGPQFIFQYYREEENGRGNFPPRFSGLQFPNYSSELNVNALELDDSALYLCASNLQGGNTIYFGEGSWLTVV.